Listed here are 30 T cell receptor beta chains from one sample, sequenced in a study of T-cell reconstitution after alpha-beta-depleted transplantation in children. It was with unique molecular identifiers that the TCRbeta library was prepared. Using its own MiXCR run on the PCR reads, TCRdb lists one record per CDR3 protein. The sample yields 300,000 or so distinct CDR3 sequences, about a tenth seen once. The sample here was PBMCs from the stem cell graft donor, taken from the stem cell graft. These receptor sequences come from a human donor who donated a stem cell graft to a child with SCID.

The V call is TRBV6-6, the J call TRBJ2-5, with a possible D match to TRBD2 (5 bases). Per the germline V gene, CDR1 is MNHNY and CDR2 is SVGAGI (reference sequence). This CDR3 region has 12 residues. The ends were cut back, 7 bases at V and 5 bases at J, with 11 bases in the middle. The CDR3 DNA reads as TGTGCCAGCAACGGGGTGAGGGAGACCCAGTACTTC. Translation gives CASNGVRETQYF.

This clonotype occurred a few times. The chain links TRBV10-3 to TRBJ2-2; D is undetermined. The CDR3 length is 14 residues. V gave up 10 bases and J gave up 4 bases, with 16 bases separating them. CDR1 ENHRY and CDR2 SYGVKD come from the germline V gene. The CDR3 nucleotides read TGTGCCAACAACCACCAAGACCGCACCGGGGAGCTGTTTTTT. Translated: CANNHQDRTGELFF.

Only a few counts were recorded for this clonotype. The CDR3 region is CASSLLASLASQYF. The CDR3 DNA reads TGTGCCAGCAGTTTATTGGCCTCCCTAGCATCGCAGTATTTT. This rearrangement joins TRBV12-3 or TRBV12-4 to TRBJ2-3; tentatively, D is TRBD2 (5 bases). Trimming cost V 2 bases and J 10 bases, with 16 bases left between them. The CDR3 extends over 14 amino acids.

In this sample, this clonotype turned up a few times. The chain couples TRBV6-5 to TRBJ1-1; TRBD1 might be the D (6 bases). Trimming removed 4 bases at V and 0 bases at J, with 18 bases between. CDR1 and CDR2 from the germline V gene are MNHEY and SVGAGI. The CDR3 extends over 17 amino acids. The CDR3 protein is CASSSAGVMNMNTEAFF. CDR3 in DNA: TGTGCCAGCAGTTCCGCAGGGGTTATGAACATGAACACTGAAGCTTTCTTT.

The chain combines TRBV5-1 with TRBJ2-5; D is undetermined. The CDR3 loop spans 15 amino acids. The germline CDR1 and CDR2 sequences are SGHRS and YFSETQ. V dropped 1 base and J dropped 5 bases, with 15 bases sitting between them. DNA of the CDR3: TGCGCCAGCAGCTTGTACATAATGCGTAGGGAGACCCAGTACTTC. Translation gives CASSLYIMRRETQYF.

This clonotype has a handful of counts. The chain has TRBV11-1 and TRBJ2-1; 11 bases agree with TRBD2. Germline lookup yields CDR1 SGHAT and CDR2 FQDESV (reference sequence). The CDR3 contains 15 residues. V was pared by 3 bases and J by 7 bases, with 5 bases of the junction left unmatched. The CDR3 loop is CASSFRTSGFNEQFF. DNA for the CDR3: TGTGCCAGCAGCTTTAGGACTAGCGGGTTTAATGAGCAGTTCTTC.

This clonotype was picked up a small number of times. The chain uses TRBV25-1 and TRBJ1-6, with D tentatively TRBD1 (6 bases). Germline assignment: CDR1 MGHDK and CDR2 SYGVNS. V lost 11 bases and J 10 bases, leaving 21 bases between the germline ends. This CDR3 is built from 14 residues. The CDR3 DNA reads TGTGCCCCGAGGGGGACGAAGGGTAAATCACCCCTCCACTTT. It specifies CAPRGTKGKSPLHF.

V gene TRBV6-1 combines with J gene TRBJ2-1; D unclear. Trimming took off 6 bases at V and 10 bases at J, with 16 bases between the two ends. Germline CDR1 and CDR2: MNHNS and SASEGT. The CDR3 is 13 amino acids. The CDR3 protein is CASSAGPVYEQFF. The CDR3 DNA is TGTGCCAGCAGCGCTGGACCCGTCTACGAGCAGTTCTTC.

There are a few counts of this clonotype. This chain connects TRBV20-1 to TRBJ1-1; D uncertain. The CDR3 loop spans 12 amino acids. Trimming stripped 3 bases from V and 1 base from J, with 6 bases between. CDR1 DFQATT and CDR2 SNEGSKA come from the germline V gene (reference sequence). CDR3 sequence (DNA): TGCAGTGCTAGCCGGGAGAACACTGAAGCTTTCTTT. Translation: CSASRENTEAFF.

This clonotype was counted a few times. This chain connects TRBV6-1 to TRBJ2-2, with TRBD1 identical over 10 bases. The CDR3 length is 14 residues. Germline V gene lookup returns CDR1 MNHNS and CDR2 SASEGT. V lost 10 bases to trimming and J lost 2 bases; unmatched junction nucleotides: 4. CDR3 DNA: TGTGCCACCCGACAGGGGGCAAACACCGGGGAGCTGTTTTTT. It yields the protein CATRQGANTGELFF.

This clonotype was found many times. The chain joins TRBV3-1 to TRBJ2-2; D gene unclear. The V end was cut by 0 bases, the J end by 7 bases, with 12 bases between. The CDR3 is 15 amino acids. Germline V gene data show CDR1 as LGHDT and CDR2 as YNNKEL (reference sequence). CDR3 amino acids: CASSQEIGGGGELFF. The DNA of the CDR3 is TGTGCCAGCAGCCAAGAAATCGGCGGCGGCGGGGAGCTGTTTTTT.

This clonotype was seen many times. This rearrangement joins TRBV10-3 to TRBJ2-1; 11 nucleotides agree with TRBD2. The CDR3 spans 14 residues. CDR1 is ENHRY and CDR2 is SYGVKD in the germline V gene. J was trimmed by 9 bases and V by 6 bases; bases with no gene match: 7. The CDR3 here is CAISLAGGPIEQFF. The CDR3 DNA is TGTGCCATCAGCTTAGCGGGGGGGCCCATTGAGCAGTTCTTC.

V usage is TRBV9 and J usage is TRBJ2-1, with TRBD1 as a possible D gene (5 bases). Germline-derived CDR1 and CDR2 are SGDLS and YYNGEE. With 0 bases removed from V and 0 bases from J, the gap between germline ends came to 13 bases. This CDR3 has 17 amino acids. CDR3: CASSVVDKLSSYNEQFF. CDR3 in DNA: TGTGCCAGCAGCGTAGTGGACAAACTTAGCTCCTACAATGAGCAGTTCTTC.

The rearrangement uses TRBV7-8 and TRBJ1-1, with 10 bases fitting TRBD1. V lost 6 bases to trimming and J lost 5 bases; unmatched junction nucleotides: 12. CDR3 size: 16 residues. CDR1 SGHVS and CDR2 FQNEAQ come from the germline V gene. The chain's CDR3 is CASRLDGTGDLTEAFF. DNA of the CDR3: TGTGCCAGCAGACTGGACGGGACAGGGGATTTGACTGAAGCTTTCTTT.

The genes are TRBV11-2 and TRBJ2-1, with 7 bases identical to TRBD2. The ends lost 6 bases at V and 9 bases at J; junction bases unmatched: 11. The CDR3 length is 14 residues. In germline, CDR1 is SGHAT, CDR2 FQNNGV. The CDR3 here is CASSYAGGIGEQFF. Written as DNA, the CDR3 is TGTGCCAGCAGTTATGCCGGGGGGATCGGTGAGCAGTTCTTC.

This chain uses TRBV13 with TRBJ1-2; 8 bases are shared with TRBD1. This CDR3 is 15 amino acids long. Per the germline V gene, CDR1 is PRHDT and CDR2 is FYEKMQ (reference sequence). The V and J ends lost 0 bases and 6 bases, in that order; junction bases with no gene match: 6. The CDR3 reads CASSLGQGARDGYTF. The CDR3 bases are TGTGCCAGCAGCTTAGGTCAGGGGGCGCGCGATGGCTACACCTTC.

This clonotype was seen many times. One junction end disagrees with the germline gene, perhaps due to a read error. The chain uses TRBV5-5 and TRBJ2-7; the D gene is possibly TRBD1 (6 bases). Germline V lookup: CDR1 SGHKS, CDR2 YYEKEE (reference sequence). The CDR3 covers 13 residues. CDR3 sequence: CASSWTDAYQQYF. As DNA, the CDR3 is TGTGCCAGCAGCTGGACAGATGCCTACCAGCAGTACTTC.

This clonotype appeared a few times. The chain recombines TRBV20-1 with TRBJ1-4; D remains unclear. The CDR3 runs to 16 residues. Per the germline V gene, CDR1 is DFQATT and CDR2 is SNEGSKA (reference sequence). The V gene lost 0 bases and the J gene lost 7 bases, with 18 bases spanning the gap. CDR3 residues: CSARDLITPGGEKLFF. The CDR3, as DNA: TGCAGTGCTAGAGATCTCATTACACCCGGTGGTGAAAAACTGTTTTTT.

This clonotype has ten or more counts. This sequence joins TRBV29-1 and TRBJ1-5; 8 nucleotides agree with TRBD1. The CDR3 sequence is 13 residues long. The V and J ends lost 7 bases and 2 bases, in that order; junction bases with no gene match: 4. The germline gives CDR1 SQVTM, CDR2 ANQGSEA. CDR3 loop: CSATGGGNQPQHF. DNA of the CDR3: TGCAGCGCTACAGGGGGTGGCAATCAGCCCCAGCATTTT.

This clonotype was detected ten times or more. The V call is TRBV5-6, the J call TRBJ2-3; D gene uncertain. There are 13 residues in the CDR3. V was shortened by 0 bases and J by 1 base, with 3 bases between the two germline ends. The germline V gene encodes CDR1 SGHDT and CDR2 YYEEEE. The CDR3 protein is CASSLVGTDTQYF. The CDR3 region has the DNA TGTGCCAGCAGCTTGGTTGGCACAGATACGCAGTATTTT.

The chain couples TRBV7-2 to TRBJ2-5; D unclear. Deletions cut 3 bases from V and 2 bases from J, with 13 bases between. Germline CDR1 SGHTA, CDR2 FQGNSA. This CDR3 comprises 15 residues. CDR3 loop: CASSLGARGQETQYF. CDR3 nucleotides: TGTGCCAGCAGCTTGGGTGCCAGAGGACAAGAGACCCAGTACTTC.

Only a few counts were recorded for this clonotype. J is TRBJ1-2 and V is TRBV12-3 or TRBV12-4, with 8 positions matching TRBD1. This CDR3 region has 14 residues. V gave up 3 bases and J gave up 8 bases; unmatched junction bases: 8. CDR3 in amino acids: CASSFLDRVDGYTF. CDR3 in DNA: TGTGCCAGCAGTTTCTTGGACAGGGTGGACGGCTACACCTTC.

At least ten counts were recorded for this clonotype. The chain joins TRBV25-1 to TRBJ1-1, with 7 bases fitting TRBD1. V shed 5 bases and J 5 bases; nucleotides not matched to a gene: 8. Germline V gene lookup returns CDR1 MGHDK and CDR2 SYGVNS. This CDR3 comprises 14 residues. The CDR3 reads CASSSGQRGTEAFF. The CDR3, as DNA: TGTGCCAGCAGTTCGGGACAGAGAGGGACTGAAGCTTTCTTT.

This clonotype has a count of ten or more. The chain links TRBV2 to TRBJ1-1, with D unresolved. Germline CDR1 SNHLY, CDR2 FYNNEI. The V gene lost 4 bases and the J gene lost 3 bases, with 3 bases spanning the gap. CDR3 size: 11 residues. CDR3 residues: CASSGDTEAFF. In DNA, the CDR3 is TGTGCCAGCAGTGGTGACACTGAAGCTTTCTTT.

The gene calls are TRBV12-3 or TRBV12-4 and TRBJ1-5, with 9 positions matching TRBD1. The CDR3 has 15 amino acids. After removal of 5 bases from V and 4 bases from J, the junction contained 6 bases not matched to a gene. The CDR3 DNA is TGTGCCAGCAGTCCCGGGGACAGGGTTAATCAGCCCCAGCATTTT. Protein product: CASSPGDRVNQPQHF.

This clonotype has a handful of counts. This CDR3 reads CASNGAGESDTQYF. In nucleotides, the CDR3 is TGTGCCAGCAACGGGGCAGGGGAATCAGATACGCAGTATTTT. V and J are TRBV3-1 and TRBJ2-3; weak D call: TRBD1 (6 bases). Trimming stripped 7 bases from V and 4 bases from J, with 15 bases between. Germline V gives CDR1 LGHDT, CDR2 YNNKEL (reference sequence). CDR3 length equals 14 residues.

The table lists this clonotype with a few counts. The rearrangement uses TRBV25-1 and TRBJ2-1, with 8 bases identical to TRBD2. V shed 6 bases and J 10 bases; nucleotides not matched to a gene: 2. The germline V gene encodes CDR1 MGHDK and CDR2 SYGVNS. The CDR3 length is 11 residues. CDR3 nucleotides: TGTGCCAGCAGCCGGGGGGGGGAGCAGTTCTTC. Protein product: CASSRGGEQFF.

V gene TRBV5-1 combines with J gene TRBJ2-3; 9 bases are shared with TRBD2. The germline CDR1 and CDR2 sequences are SGHRS and YFSETQ. The junction had 3 bases not matched to a gene; V was cut back by 3 bases and J by 1 base. CDR3 length: 15 residues. The CDR3 region is CASSSRTSGTDTQYF. In DNA, the CDR3 is TGCGCCAGCAGCTCAAGGACTAGCGGCACAGATACGCAGTATTTT.

This clonotype was found a few times. This chain uses TRBV7-9 with TRBJ2-7; TRBD1 agrees at 11 bases. This CDR3 spans 17 amino acids. V was pared by 4 bases and J by 2 bases, with 10 bases of the junction left unmatched. Germline V gene data show CDR1 as SEHNR and CDR2 as FQNEAQ (reference sequence). The CDR3 nucleotides read TGTGCCAGCAGCTATGGCGGGGCGGGACAGGGGGCCTACGAGCAGTACTTC. Encoded protein: CASSYGGAGQGAYEQYF.

In this sample, this clonotype turned up a few times. The rearrangement links TRBV10-3 to TRBJ1-5; 12 nucleotides agree with TRBD1. Germline assignment: CDR1 ENHRY and CDR2 SYGVKD. The CDR3 contains 14 residues. The V segment lost 6 bases and the J segment 6 bases; nucleotides outside the gene matches: 3. This CDR3 reads CAISGDRGPQPQHF. The CDR3 nucleotides read TGTGCCATCAGCGGGGACAGGGGGCCTCAGCCCCAGCATTTT.